This entry concerns a single T cell receptor beta chain. In its sample, this clonotype was seen many times. Its antigen is unknown. Base qualities are missing; no much larger clone stands one base away. V trim: 0 bases; J trim: 2 bases; unmatched bases: 3. Reading from cysteine to phenylalanine, the CDR3 counts 15 amino acids. Of the read, only the CDR3 DNA is kept; its 45 bases are in frame from base 1. As encoded in the germline V gene (reference sequence), CDR1 is DFQATT while CDR2 is SNEGSKA. The sample comes from a study of naive and memory T cell subsets (dated by TCRdb to the late 2010s). As for the study more broadly: In the figure summarizing the skin biopsy and whole blood samples, 10 or so blood donors, 7 tuberculin skin test biopsies and 3 saline control biopsies were reported. Usually PCR2 was run as a SYBR Green qPCR and stopped at a set threshold, although low-input samples could use end-point PCR (around 6 cycles) instead.

Libraries came from UMI-ligation and nested PCR. The ligated cDNA was amplified in four rounds of PCR with nested alpha and beta constant region primers together with the SP2 primer. For the blood and skin samples, reverse transcription of TCR RNA was done with SuperScript IV along with alpha and beta constant region primers. An oligonucleotide carrying the Illumina SP2 primer and a UMI was ligated to the 3' end of the cDNA by means of T4 RNA ligase 1. The 12-nucleotide UMI was composed of two random hexamers separated by an eight-base spacer, which was included to prevent hairpin formation. TCR alpha and beta chain libraries were processed separately from the second PCR onward, with dual indexing for multiplexing. After pooling, the indexed libraries were analyzed by capillary electrophoresis and sequenced on either an Illumina MiSeq or NextSeq. To boost base diversity and improve cluster recognition, PhiX DNA at roughly 4.5-8% was spiked into the libraries. On the study's bioinformatics: Demultiplexor extracted UMIs from read 2, combined them with read 1 TCR sequence, and split reads by sample indices. V and J genes and V-J junctions were identified by Decombinator, which gave every TCR a five-part identifier that included V and J deletions. Collapsinator used UMIs to correct sequencing errors and PCR amplification heterogeneity, producing a UMI-based abundance for each TCR. CDR3Translator turned identifiers into nucleotide sequence, translated that sequence into amino acids, and pulled out CDR3 regions based on terminal motifs. Error-corrected alpha and beta TCR counts from blood and skin were compared after normalization to input RNA amount. TCRdb reworked the public reads: Q25 trimming with fastp, MiXCR clone assembly, productive beta chains retained. For every CDR3 protein sequence, its rows merge into one entry that carries the most common genes and DNA. The V and J calls were not made by the authors but by TCRdb's processing. The sample records more than 25,000 distinct CDR3 sequences, around 5.2% of which are singletons. The biggest ten clones account for roughly 7.1% of the sample.

What the research found in general, with its limitations: The potential sensitivity of the RNA-based method to TCR transcript changes with T cell activation and differentiation was acknowledged.

Using 3' ligation of a UMI-containing oligonucleotide to TCR cDNA, the study laid out a robust and sensitive protocol to amplify, sequence and analyze TCRs. Whole blood analysis involved drawing 2.5 ml of peripheral blood from adult healthy volunteers into Tempus tubes and then extracting RNA following the manufacturer's instructions. Total RNA, without cell sorting, was DNase treated with RQ1 DNase before reverse transcription, targeting roughly 1 to 1000 ng input. Libraries were prepared from skin biopsies and whole blood to test how robust the pipeline was in samples where T cells are a minority population.

What was sequenced was blood. The receptor chain draws on TRBV20-1 and TRBJ2-1; 8 central nucleotides agree with TRBD2. The TCR was taken from an adult in good health. The DNA sequence is given as TGCAGTGCTAGAGATTTCGGGAGGGCCTACAATGAGCAGTTCTTC. Translated, this gives CSARDFGRAYNEQFF.